One and the same sample provided the 2 T cell receptor beta chains below, sequenced in a study of T-cell memory formation after mild COVID-19. TCRdb re-analysed the 5' RACE reads in MiXCR, keeping a single row per CDR3 protein. The sample lists fewer than 550,000 distinct CDR3 sequences, around 18% occurring once. Sequencing input: PBMCs or a T cell subset sorted from them (not recorded which). The receptor source for this set is an adult woman who had mild COVID-19 (a few samples of this study predate the infection). Cell type and time point are not known.

The V and J genes are TRBV7-6 and TRBJ2-1; D is ambiguous. This CDR3 region has 13 residues. Germline V gene sequence: CDR1 SGHVS, CDR2 FNYEAQ. Trimming stripped 1 base from V and 5 bases from J, with 6 bases between. The CDR3 bases are TGTGCCAGCAGCTTAGTGACCCACAATGAGCAGTTCTTC. It is translated as CASSLVTHNEQFF.

This chain joins TRBV5-4 and TRBJ2-3; 8 positions agree with TRBD2. Losses at the gene ends were 7 bases for V and 2 bases for J; bases not matched to a gene: 9. This CDR3 contains 15 residues. Germline assignment: CDR1 SGHNT and CDR2 YYREEE (reference sequence). Here the CDR3 DNA reads TGTGCCAGCGCAAGCGGGAGAGCGGACACAGATACGCAGTATTTT. This gives the protein CASASGRADTDTQYF.